Sequencing of this TCR beta chain was carried out in a study of cytomegalovirus exposure and HLA in healthy donors (dated by TCRdb to about 2017). Looking at the study overall: According to an earlier analysis of several hundred of the donors, about 170 million T cells yielded over 100 million unique TCR beta sequences and around 280 Gb of sequence data. A separate validation cohort of approximately 120 different subjects was used in addition to the roughly 670-subject first cohort. About five DR-DQ haplotypes were treated as single units for association and clustering because of strong linkage in the cohort. Genome-wide SNP genotypes for about 55% of the roughly 670 donors were used in a later genetic analysis, which treated that subset as a discovery cohort. Both class I and class II loci were covered by HLA typing, at four-digit resolution. To decide whether each TCR beta V gene segment behaved as functional or pseudogenic, an earlier analysis of 587 of the donors relied on high-throughput TCR beta sequencing. Around 300 gigabases of sequencing data and 80 million or so unique TCR sequences were included in an early release covering around 650 HLA-typed donors. The study aimed to test whether cataloging public T cell receptors could reveal signatures of past pathogen exposure. Donor age, sex, ethnicity and CMV serostatus were collected together with the repertoire data. Among 300 to 500 genotyped donors of the cohort, an average of roughly 230,000 unique TCR beta nucleotide sequences was sequenced per donor, of which 15% to 20% were non-productive. The later analysis used no new phenotypic data to find candidate immune exposures, relying instead on TCR beta sequences and their occurrence across donors. To predict cytomegalovirus infection status, the study brought together high-throughput TCR immunosequencing, statistical association of individual TCRs with disease status, and machine learning. In a later analysis, previously published TCR beta repertoires from 670 or so donors were re-analyzed and high-resolution HLA genotyping was added so that TCR occurrence patterns could be studied. The study used immunosequencing to profile the T cell repertoires of approximately 650 subjects and linked those repertoires to cytomegalovirus serostatus. The number of typed donors differed by locus: about 620-630 for A, B, C, DRB1 and DQB1; some 500 for DQA1; over 600 for DPA1; and some 470 for DPB1. Among the roughly 400 genotyped donors, approximately 82% belonged to the genetic ancestry cluster associated with self-reported Caucasian donors. Every repertoire in the discovery cohort had been generated on one and the same sequencing platform. What the research found in general, with its limitations: In vitro tests confirmed that three of the cytomegalovirus-associated TCR beta chains recognize cytomegalovirus antigens. In an earlier analysis of some 500 of the donors, most TCR beta V segments were observed in productive rearrangements about 90% or about 30% of the time, broadly matching IMGT annotations. Linkage disequilibrium might explain the correlated functional status among segregating V segments, but an unknown experimental factor could not be excluded. In a later genetic analysis, fewer N-insertions in productive TCRs were reported among donors in an Asian-associated ancestry cluster than the roughly 640-donor mean. In a later analysis, several top co-occurrence clusters were reported to appear linked to parvovirus B19, influenza, CMV and Epstein-Barr virus. A later genetic analysis associated a missense DCLRE1C variant with V-gene and J-gene trimming of TCR beta chains, and an independent cohort replicated the association. Because HLA typing was unavailable for some donors at each locus, only the typed subset was used in association tests. The study listed approximately 150 TCR beta chains as associated with cytomegalovirus. The classifier was reported to diagnose cytomegalovirus status with high specificity and sensitivity in both the original cohort and the validation cohort. In this cohort, only TCR beta chains were sequenced, and detectable features were limited by the absence of alpha or paired-chain data. Most TCR sequences were seen in very few donors, while some public TCRs were found in many individuals. A later analysis associated 15,000 to 20,000 TCR beta sequences with specific HLA alleles at a false discovery rate of 0.05. CMV serostatus was the only immune exposure information available for the cohort. Most CMV-associated TCR beta chains appeared to be HLA-restricted in a later analysis, and the HLA associations seemed to be driven largely by CMV exposure. According to a later analysis, TCR association rates differed among HLA loci, with DRB1 alleles showing the most associated TCRs and HLA-C alleles showing the fewest. Around 16 rarely observed V segments, including chromosome 9 orphons, were excluded from the earlier analysis of about 610 of the donors because counts were too low. The sequencing pipeline was judged likely to have produced a cluster of highly shared sequence variants as a technical artifact. The presence/absence analyses assumed that sequencing depth was roughly uniform across donors, and that assumption may not be true. In a later analysis, HLA-associated TCR beta chains showed more clonal expansion and lower generation probabilities than non-associated chains that were equally common. Some IMGT-functional V segments, including TRBV6-2 and TRBV6-3, could not be distinguished by the 87-base-pair reads and were therefore excluded. A further reported finding was that TCR beta sequences accurately predicted the HLA-A and HLA-B alleles for most subjects in the first cohort. Strong co-occurrence of HLA alleles, especially DR and DQ, made assigning TCR associations to individual alleles difficult. It was suggested by the authors that the approach could potentially be generalized to other disease states and immunological phenotypes.

To note about this clone: This receptor's antigen is unknown. Per-nucleotide qualities are absent, and no much larger clonotype sits a single base away.

The cohort consisted of 600 or so healthy bone marrow donors. At the time of sampling, every cohort member was nominally healthy, though immune exposures that went unrecorded were likely present. The donor tested CMV seronegative, placing the donor among the 350 or so seronegative members of the cohort. A peripheral blood sample was provided by each donor, and peripheral blood mononuclear cells were used for TCR beta sequencing. Genomic DNA was extracted from the blood cell samples with the Qiagen DNeasy Blood Extraction Kit. There are 15 amino acids in the CDR3, from cysteine to phenylalanine inclusive. Only the CDR3 DNA stays, 45 bases, in frame from base 1. The V end gives up 5 bases and the J end 5 bases, leaving 10 bases in the junction not matched to a gene. Based on the germline V gene, the CDR1 and CDR2 sequences are SGHTA and FQGNSA. The library came from the immunoSEQ multiplex PCR assay. The multiplex PCR relied on a mix of 60 forward primers for TCR Vbeta segments and 13 reverse primers for TCR Jbeta segments. The CDR3 region of rearranged TCR beta genes was amplified from genomic DNA with a multiplex PCR assay. The Illumina HiSeq System was used to sequence the amplified TCR beta libraries as 87-base-pair reads. The authors' pipeline ran thus. Across the roughly 700 repertoires, a later analysis counted 60 million to 90 million unique TCR beta chains, about 10 million of which were shared by at least two donors. Raw reads were error-corrected and collapsed into unique sequences by a nearest-neighbor algorithm in which closely related sequences were merged to remove PCR and sequencing errors. Alignment of CDR3 sequences to IMGT reference sequences was used to assign V, D and J gene segments. For a sequence to be retained, a match of at least six nucleotides was required to both a V gene segment and a J gene segment. A rearrangement counted as productive if the CDR3 had no stop codons and remained in frame with V and J, and every other rearrangement counted as non-productive. CDR3 was defined according to IMGT convention as the region running from the second conserved V-encoded cysteine to the conserved J-encoded phenylalanine. The earlier analysis of about 570 of the donors excluded any sequence lacking an unambiguous match to a single V gene segment. In an earlier analysis of about 590 of the donors, a V segment was called functional when productive rearrangements were above 56.7%, and segregating when the standard deviation between donors exceeded 5%. A statistical classification framework was developed to diagnose cytomegalovirus status using the catalog of TCR beta chain sequences. V and J gene assignment, in a later analysis, came from comparing TCR nucleotide sequences with IMGT/GENE-DB human TR gene sequences. In a later analysis, CDR3 sequences and most-parsimonious VDJ recombination scenarios were assigned using the TCRdist pipeline. In a later analysis, each TCR beta chain was defined by its CDR3 amino acid sequence together with its V-gene family, and reads lacking a unique V-gene family were excluded. To address suspected cross-contamination and a sequencing artifact, a later analysis removed 450 to 700 highly shared, low-generation-probability nucleotide sequences. In a later analysis, a clonal expansion index was calculated for each public chain from normalized within-repertoire ranks of inferred template counts. Generation probabilities in a later analysis came from a VDJ recombination model fitted to out-of-frame rearrangements, and those results were checked against IGoR. In a later analysis, hypergeometric tests were used to score TCR-TCR, TCR-HLA and TCR-CMV co-occurrence, with a repertoire-size bias correction applied to TCR pairs. In a later analysis, false discovery rates were estimated by permuting HLA or CMV assignments 20 times. In a later analysis, co-occurring TCRs were grouped with DBSCAN, and TCRdist sequence similarity was added when clustering was performed within HLA-allele-positive subsets. Repertoires with fewer than 30,000 or more than 120,000 public chains, plus five repertoires with anomalous nucleotide sharing, were excluded from co-occurrence clustering. TCRdb stores this immuneACCESS table with in-frame sequences only. Part of the clones is absent; in the studies checked, under half of the shortfall reflects unresolved V genes, and no reason is known for the rest. V and J calls and clone size are those listed in that table; D and trimming were worked out from the DNA. This sample has some 200,000 clones in its table, and approximately 80% of those were observed once. The ten largest clones represent about 0.63% of the sample.

The sequencing input was PBMCs. The TCR was taken from a boy between 10 and 17 years old in good health and CMV-seronegative. The chain employs TRBV7-2 and TRBJ1-1, with 8 central nucleotides matching TRBD1. The DNA is TGTGCCAGCAGCCCCACAGGGGGAAGGGGTACTGAAGCTTTCTTT. Its translation is CASSPTGGRGTEAFF.